Described below is a single TCR beta chain sequence and its context. The sample comes from a study of blood T cell repertoires in COVID-19. Only in-frame clones appear in the TCRdb table, and some are missing; sequencing was by immunoSEQ multiplex PCR. In the table there are over 400,000 clones, around nine tenths of which are singletons. The TCR sequence derives from a woman in her fifties or sixties who had recovered from COVID-19. Sequenced input: PBMCs or T cells enriched from blood (not recorded which).

Here the CDR3 reads CASSLQSGVTDTQYF. The CDR3, as DNA: TGTGCCAGCAGCCTGCAAAGCGGTGTCACAGATACGCAGTATTTT. This chain joins TRBV6-5 and TRBJ2-3, with D possibly being TRBD2 (5 bases). V was pared by 6 bases and J by 2 bases, with 15 bases between. The CDR3 has 15 residues. Germline V gene lookup returns CDR1 MNHEY and CDR2 SVGAGI.